The source of this TCR beta chain is a study of OX40 agonist ivuxolimab in advanced cancers. Overall study findings and caveats: Both CD4+ and CD8+ T cell populations in blood had undergone clonal expansion by week 6 at 0.1 to 3.0 mg/kg. Patients who responded partially at 0.1-3.0 mg/kg showed clonal expansion ranking among the lowest.

Only in-frame clones appear in the TCRdb table, and some are missing; sequencing was by immunoSEQ multiplex PCR. Altogether 70,000 to 95,000 clones are present, 85% to 95% being singletons, with the ten largest covering over 2%. A remark on this clone: The antigen remains unidentified.

CDR1 and CDR2 (germline): MGHRA, YSYEKL. The CDR3 runs to 11 residues. The V and J ends lost 4 bases and 9 bases respectively, with 7 bases between them. This receptor was taken from an adult with an advanced solid tumor such as melanoma, head and neck, liver or kidney cancer. The gene calls are TRBV4-1 and TRBJ2-1, with D perhaps matching TRBD2 (6 bases). The source was CD4+ or CD8+ T cells sorted from blood, collected in a trial of the OX40 agonist ivuxolimab. DNA of the CDR3: TGCGCCAGCAGCCCCGGGAGTGAGCAGTTCTTC. It specifies CASSPGSEQFF.